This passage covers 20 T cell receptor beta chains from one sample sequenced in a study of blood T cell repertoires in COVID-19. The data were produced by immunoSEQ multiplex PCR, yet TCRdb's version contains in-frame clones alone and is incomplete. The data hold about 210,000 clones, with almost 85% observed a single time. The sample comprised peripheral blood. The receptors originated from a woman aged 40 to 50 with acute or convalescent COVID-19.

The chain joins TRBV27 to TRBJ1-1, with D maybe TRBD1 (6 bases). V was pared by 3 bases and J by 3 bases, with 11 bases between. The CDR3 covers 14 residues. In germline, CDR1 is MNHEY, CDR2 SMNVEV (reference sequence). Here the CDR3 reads CASSFRQAYTEAFF. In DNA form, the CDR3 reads TGTGCCAGCAGTTTCCGACAGGCCTACACTGAAGCTTTCTTT.

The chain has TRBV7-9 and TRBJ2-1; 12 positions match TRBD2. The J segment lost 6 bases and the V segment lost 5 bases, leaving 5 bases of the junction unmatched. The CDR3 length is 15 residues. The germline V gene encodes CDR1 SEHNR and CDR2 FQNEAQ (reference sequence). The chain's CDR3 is CASSAGTSGRNEQFF. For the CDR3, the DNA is TGTGCCAGCAGCGCCGGGACTAGCGGGCGCAATGAGCAGTTCTTC.

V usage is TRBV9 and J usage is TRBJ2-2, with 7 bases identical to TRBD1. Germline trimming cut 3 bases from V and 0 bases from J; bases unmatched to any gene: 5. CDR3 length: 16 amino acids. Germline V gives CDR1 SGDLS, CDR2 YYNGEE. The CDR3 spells CASSARQGPNTGELFF. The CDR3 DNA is TGTGCCAGCAGCGCCCGACAGGGACCGAACACCGGGGAGCTGTTTTTT.

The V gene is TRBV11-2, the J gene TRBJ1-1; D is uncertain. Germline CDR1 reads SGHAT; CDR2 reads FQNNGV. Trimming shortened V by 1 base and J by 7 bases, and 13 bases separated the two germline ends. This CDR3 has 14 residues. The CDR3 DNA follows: TGTGCCAGCAGCTTAGTGCCGATGTCGGGTGAAGCTTTCTTT. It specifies CASSLVPMSGEAFF. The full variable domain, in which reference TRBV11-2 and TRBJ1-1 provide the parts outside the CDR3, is EAGVAQSPRYKIIEKRQSVAFWCNPISGHATLYWYQQILGQGPKLLIQFQNNGVVDDSQLPKDRFSAERLKGVDSTLKIQPAKLEDSAVYLCASSLVPMSGEAFFGQGTRLTVV.

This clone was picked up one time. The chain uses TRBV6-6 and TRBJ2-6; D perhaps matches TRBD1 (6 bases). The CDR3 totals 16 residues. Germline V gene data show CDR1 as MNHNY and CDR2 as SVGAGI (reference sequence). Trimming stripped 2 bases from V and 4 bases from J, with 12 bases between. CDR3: CASSYQGLGGANVLTF. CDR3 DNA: TGTGCCAGCAGTTACCAGGGGCTTGGAGGGGCCAACGTCCTGACTTTC.

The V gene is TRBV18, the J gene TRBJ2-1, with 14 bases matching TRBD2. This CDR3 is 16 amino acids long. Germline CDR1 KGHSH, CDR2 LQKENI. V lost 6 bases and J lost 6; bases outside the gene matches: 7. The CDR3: CASSRGLAGDFNEQFF. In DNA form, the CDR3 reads TGTGCCAGCTCCCGGGGACTAGCGGGGGACTTCAATGAGCAGTTCTTC.

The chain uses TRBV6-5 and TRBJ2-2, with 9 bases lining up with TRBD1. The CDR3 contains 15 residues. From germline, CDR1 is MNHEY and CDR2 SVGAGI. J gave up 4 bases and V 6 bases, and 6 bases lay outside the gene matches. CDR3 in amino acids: CASRIDRGSTGELFF. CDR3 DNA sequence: TGTGCCAGCAGGATCGACAGGGGGTCCACCGGGGAGCTGTTTTTT.

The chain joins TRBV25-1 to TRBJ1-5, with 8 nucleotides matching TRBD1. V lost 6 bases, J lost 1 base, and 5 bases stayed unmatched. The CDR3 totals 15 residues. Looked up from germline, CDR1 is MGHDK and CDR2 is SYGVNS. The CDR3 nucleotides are TGTGCCAGCAGGCCCGGGACAGGAAGCAATCAGCCCCAGCATTTT. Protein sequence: CASRPGTGSNQPQHF.

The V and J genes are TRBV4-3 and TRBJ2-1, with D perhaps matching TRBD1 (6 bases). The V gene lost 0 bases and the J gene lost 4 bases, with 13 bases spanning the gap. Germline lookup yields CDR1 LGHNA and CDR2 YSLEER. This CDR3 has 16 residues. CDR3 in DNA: TGCGCCAGCAGCCAAGATTGGGGGCCGACTTACAATGAGCAGTTCTTC. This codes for CASSQDWGPTYNEQFF.

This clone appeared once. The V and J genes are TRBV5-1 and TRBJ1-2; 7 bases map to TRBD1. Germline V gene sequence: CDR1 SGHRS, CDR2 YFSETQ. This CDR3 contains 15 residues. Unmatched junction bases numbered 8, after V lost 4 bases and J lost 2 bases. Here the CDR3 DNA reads TGCGCCAGCAGCAGCGACAGGGATGCGAACTATGGCTACACCTTC. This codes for CASSSDRDANYGYTF.

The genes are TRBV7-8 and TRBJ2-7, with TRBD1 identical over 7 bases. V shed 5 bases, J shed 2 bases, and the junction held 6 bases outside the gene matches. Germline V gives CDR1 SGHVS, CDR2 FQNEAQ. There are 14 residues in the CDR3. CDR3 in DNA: TGTGCCAGCAGCATCAACAGGGGACCCTACGAGCAGTACTTC. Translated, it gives CASSINRGPYEQYF. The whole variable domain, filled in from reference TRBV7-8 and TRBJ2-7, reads GAGVSQSPRYKVAKRGQDVALRCDPISGHVSLFWYQQALGQGPEFLTYFQNEAQLDKSGLPSDRFFAERPEGSVSTLKIQRTQQEDSAVYLCASSINRGPYEQYFGPGTRLTVT.

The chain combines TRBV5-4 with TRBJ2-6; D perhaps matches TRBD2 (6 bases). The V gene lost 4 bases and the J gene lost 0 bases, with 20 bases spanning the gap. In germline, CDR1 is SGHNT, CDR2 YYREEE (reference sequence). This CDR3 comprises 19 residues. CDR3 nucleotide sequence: TGTGCCAGCAGCAGCCCTCGGGGACTCAGATCCTCTGGGGCCAACGTCCTGACTTTC. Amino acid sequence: CASSSPRGLRSSGANVLTF.

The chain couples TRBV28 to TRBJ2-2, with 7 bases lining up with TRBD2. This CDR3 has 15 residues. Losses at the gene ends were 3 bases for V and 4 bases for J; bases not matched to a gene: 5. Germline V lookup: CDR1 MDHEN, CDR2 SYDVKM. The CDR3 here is CASSLGGEGTGELFF. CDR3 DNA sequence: TGTGCCAGCAGTTTGGGGGGGGAAGGCACCGGGGAGCTGTTTTTT. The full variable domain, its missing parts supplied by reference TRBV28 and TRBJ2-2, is DVKVTQSSRYLVKRTGEKVFLECVQDMDHENMFWYRQDPGLGLRLIYFSYDVKMKEKGDIPEGYSVSREKKERFSLILESASTNQTSMYLCASSLGGEGTGELFFGEGSRLTVL.

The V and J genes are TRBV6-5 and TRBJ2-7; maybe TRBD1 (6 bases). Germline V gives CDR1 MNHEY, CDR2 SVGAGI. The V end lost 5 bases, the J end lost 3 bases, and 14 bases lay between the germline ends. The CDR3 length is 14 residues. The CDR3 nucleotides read TGTGCCAGCAGTATTTTCAGGGGAATCTACGAGCAGTACTTC. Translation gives CASSIFRGIYEQYF.

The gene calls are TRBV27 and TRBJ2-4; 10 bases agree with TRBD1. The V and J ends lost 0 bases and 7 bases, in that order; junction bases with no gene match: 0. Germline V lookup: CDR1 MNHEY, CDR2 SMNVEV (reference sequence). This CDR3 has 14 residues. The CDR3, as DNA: TGTGCCAGCAGTTTATCGGGACAGGGGAACATTCAGTACTTC. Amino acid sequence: CASSLSGQGNIQYF.

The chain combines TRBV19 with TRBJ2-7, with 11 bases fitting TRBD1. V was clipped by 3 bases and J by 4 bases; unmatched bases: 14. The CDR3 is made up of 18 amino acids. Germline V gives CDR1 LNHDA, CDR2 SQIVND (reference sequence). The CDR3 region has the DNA TGTGCCAGTAGTATCGACCTCTCCCCCGGGACAGGGGGGTACGAGCAGTACTTC. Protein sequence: CASSIDLSPGTGGYEQYF.

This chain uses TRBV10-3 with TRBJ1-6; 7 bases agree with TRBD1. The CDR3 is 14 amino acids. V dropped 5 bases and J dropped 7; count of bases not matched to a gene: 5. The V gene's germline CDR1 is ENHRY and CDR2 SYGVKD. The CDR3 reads CAISPTGRNSPLHF. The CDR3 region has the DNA TGTGCCATCAGTCCGACAGGGAGAAATTCACCCCTCCACTTT.

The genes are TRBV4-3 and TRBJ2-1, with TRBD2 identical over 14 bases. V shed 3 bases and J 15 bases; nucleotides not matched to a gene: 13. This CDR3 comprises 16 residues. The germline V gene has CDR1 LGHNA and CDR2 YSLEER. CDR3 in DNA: TGCGCCAGCAGCCAGGGGACCGGGACTAGCGGGAGTACCCGGTTCTTC. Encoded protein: CASSQGTGTSGSTRFF.

The CDR3, as DNA: TGTGCCAGCAGTGACTCGGGGGGACTAGCGGGAGCAACCGGGGAGCTGTTTTTT. It translates to CASSDSGGLAGATGELFF. V gene TRBV6-4 combines with J gene TRBJ2-2; 14 bases fit TRBD2. This CDR3 region has 18 residues. V was pared by 0 bases and J by 5 bases, with 5 bases of the junction left unmatched. Germline V gene data show CDR1 as MRHNA and CDR2 as SNTAGT.

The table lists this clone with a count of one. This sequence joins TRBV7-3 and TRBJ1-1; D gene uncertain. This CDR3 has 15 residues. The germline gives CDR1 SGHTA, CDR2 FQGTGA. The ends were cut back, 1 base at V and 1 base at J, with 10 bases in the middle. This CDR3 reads CASSLIAGGNTEAFF. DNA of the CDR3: TGTGCCAGCAGCTTAATTGCAGGTGGGAACACTGAAGCTTTCTTT.